The 15 T cell receptor beta chains below all came from one sample that was sequenced in a study of control samples from healthy donors and cancer patients. Profiling relied on immunoSEQ multiplex PCR, and the TCRdb table lists in-frame clones only, not all of them. The sample holds tens of thousands of clones, roughly 90% seen once. Source material: blood. The source is a woman in her 70s in good health.

The chain recombines TRBV29-1 with TRBJ2-5, with D maybe TRBD1 (5 bases). CDR1 and CDR2 from the germline V gene are SQVTM and ANQGSEA. V was trimmed by 6 bases and J by 3 bases, leaving 11 bases between them. This CDR3 spans 12 amino acids. CDR3 nucleotide sequence: TGCAGCGTCGGGTTCAGGGAAGAGACCCAGTACTTC. It specifies CSVGFREETQYF.

The J gene is TRBJ2-7, the V gene TRBV2; D unresolved. This CDR3 region has 11 residues. V gave up 7 bases and J gave up 4 bases, with 8 bases separating them. Germline CDR1 SNHLY, CDR2 FYNNEI. CDR3 protein: CASTISYEQYF. CDR3 coding DNA: TGTGCCAGCACCATTTCTTACGAGCAGTACTTC.

V is TRBV7-9 and J is TRBJ1-4; no clear D gene. With 5 bases removed from V and 0 bases from J, the gap between germline ends came to 16 bases. Per germline, CDR1 SEHNR and CDR2 FQNEAQ (reference sequence). This CDR3 contains 17 residues. For the CDR3, the DNA is TGTGCCAGCAGCCTCTCTAGTGGCTTCGCAACTAATGAAAAACTGTTTTTT. It codes for CASSLSSGFATNEKLFF.

This clone was counted only a few times. CDR3 sequence (DNA): TGCGCCAGCAGCCTAGTCGGCAGGGCCGGTCCGCCGGGGACTGAAGCTTTCTTT. It translates to CASSLVGRAGPPGTEAFF. This chain connects TRBV4-1 to TRBJ1-1, with D maybe TRBD1 (5 bases). Trimming cost V 4 bases and J 5 bases, with 26 bases left between them. This CDR3 is 18 amino acids long. Per germline, CDR1 MGHRA and CDR2 YSYEKL.

This chain links TRBV10-3 with TRBJ2-2; D is unresolved. This CDR3 region has 16 residues. Trimming left V 0 bases short and J 1 base short, with 9 bases between. CDR1 is ENHRY and CDR2 is SYGVKD in the germline V gene. The CDR3 DNA reads TGTGCCATCAGTGAGTCGAGCCTGTTGAACACCGGGGAGCTGTTTTTT. This encodes CAISESSLLNTGELFF.

This chain joins TRBV2 and TRBJ1-1, with TRBD1 matching over 7 bases. The junction had 6 bases not matched to a gene; V was cut back by 5 bases and J by 3 bases. The CDR3 sequence is 14 residues long. Germline-derived CDR1 and CDR2 are SNHLY and FYNNEI. CDR3 sequence: CASSWDREYTEAFF. CDR3 nucleotide sequence: TGTGCCAGCAGTTGGGACAGAGAATACACTGAAGCTTTCTTT.

V is TRBV7-9 and J is TRBJ1-6; 8 bases match TRBD1. The CDR3 length is 15 residues. CDR1 and CDR2 from the germline V gene are SEHNR and FQNEAQ (reference sequence). Germline trimming cut 7 bases from V and 7 bases from J; bases unmatched to any gene: 9. CDR3 region: CASNGEGQGNSPLHF. The CDR3 DNA reads TGTGCCAGCAACGGTGAAGGACAGGGAAATTCACCCCTCCACTTT.

The gene calls are TRBV4-1 and TRBJ2-1; 8 positions agree with TRBD2. CDR1 MGHRA and CDR2 YSYEKL come from the germline V gene. The CDR3 has 17 amino acids. J lost 9 bases, V lost 5 bases, and 18 bases had no gene match. The CDR3 loop reads CASSSPLLAGVLGEQFF. DNA for the CDR3: TGCGCCAGCAGCTCTCCCCTTCTAGCGGGCGTATTAGGTGAGCAGTTCTTC.

This chain uses TRBV7-5 with TRBJ1-1. TRBV7-5 is an annotated pseudogene. The CDR3 covers 15 residues. The chain's CDR3 is CARSLGGGGMTEAFF. The CDR3 DNA sequence: TGTGCCAGAAGCTTAGGAGGCGGAGGGATGACTGAAGCTTTCTTT.

The gene calls are TRBV3-1 (or the pseudogene TRBV3-2) and TRBJ1-3; D ambiguous. This CDR3 is built from 14 residues. With 3 bases removed from V and 1 base from J, the gap between germline ends came to 7 bases. Germline V lookup: CDR1 LGHDT, CDR2 YNNKEL (reference sequence). CDR3 nucleotides: TGTGCCAGCAGCCACTCGGGGTCTGGAAACACCATATATTTT. It encodes CASSHSGSGNTIYF.

The chain uses TRBV7-2 and TRBJ1-2, with 9 positions matching TRBD1. Germline V gives CDR1 SGHTA, CDR2 FQGNSA. V lost 8 bases and J lost 8; bases outside the gene matches: 9. CDR3 size: 13 residues. For the CDR3, the DNA is TGTGCCAGCGTGGGGGGGACAGGGCGCGGCTACACCTTC. Translation: CASVGGTGRGYTF.

The CDR3 region is CASSVALGHPYGYTF. The CDR3 coding sequence is TGTGCCAGCAGCGTAGCCCTTGGACACCCCTATGGCTACACCTTC. This chain uses TRBV9 with TRBJ1-2; a possible D gene is TRBD1 (5 bases). The germline V gene has CDR1 SGDLS and CDR2 YYNGEE. V lost 0 bases and J 4 bases, leaving 13 bases between the germline ends. This CDR3 has 15 amino acids.

The CDR3 nucleotides are TGTGCCAGTAGTATATTGGCGTTAGGGTTATACAATGAGCAGTTCTTC. This encodes CASSILALGLYNEQFF. The gene calls are TRBV19 and TRBJ2-1; D gene ambiguous. V lost 2 bases to trimming and J lost 4 bases, with 15 bases between them. This CDR3 region has 16 residues. Germline lookup yields CDR1 LNHDA and CDR2 SQIVND (reference sequence).

Details on this clone: The junction differs from germline at one of its ends, possibly a read error. V gene TRBV3-1 (or the pseudogene TRBV3-2) combines with J gene TRBJ2-2, with D possibly matching TRBD1 (6 bases). Germline assignment: CDR1 LGHDT and CDR2 YNNKEL (reference sequence). The CDR3 sequence is 12 residues long. CDR3 sequence reads: CASSPNRGGLFF. CDR3 coding DNA: TGTGCCAGCAGCCCTAACCGAGGGGGGCTGTTTTTT.

The genes are TRBV7-8 and TRBJ2-1; 8 bases map to TRBD2. Germline V gene sequence: CDR1 SGHVS, CDR2 FQNEAQ. J gave up 0 bases and V 0 bases, and 4 bases lay outside the gene matches. The CDR3 has 17 residues. As DNA, the CDR3 is TGTGCCAGCAGCTTAGCATCCGGGGGGGACTCCTACAATGAGCAGTTCTTC. Translated, it gives CASSLASGGDSYNEQFF.